This TCR beta chain is drawn from a study of blood T cell repertoires in COVID-19. About the research overall: Nucleic acid was either cDNA or gDNA, and it came from T cells, B-cell-depleted T cells, or PBMCs.

This CDR3 contains 15 residues. V dropped 4 bases and J dropped 1; count of bases not matched to a gene: 5. The germline V gene has CDR1 SEHNR and CDR2 FQNEAQ (reference sequence). In the original analysis: Reference gene primer amplification yielded estimated nucleated cell counts. Sequenced by immunoSEQ multiplex PCR; TCRdb stores in-frame clones only, minus some. V and J calls plus clone size are reproduced from that table; the DNA served to infer D and trimming. The sample shows tens of thousands of clones, about 81% of them seen only once. The clonotype comes from a human donor in a cohort sampled during active COVID-19. V and J are TRBV7-9 and TRBJ2-5; 8 bases fit TRBD2. Material for sequencing was peripheral blood. The CDR3 protein is CASSSRGGPQETQYF. CDR3 DNA: TGTGCCAGCAGCTCACGGGGGGGGCCCCAAGAGACCCAGTACTTC.